This T cell receptor (beta chain) originates from a study of PD-1 blockade in classical Hodgkin lymphoma. Study conclusions and caveats: Compared with baseline, CD4+ but not CD8+ TCR diversity had risen significantly by C4D1. Patients with a complete response exhibited baseline diversity comparable to newly diagnosed patients.

All patients experienced relapse after autologous stem cell transplantation, and brentuximab vedotin exposure was variable. Reported best responses ranged across complete response, partial response or progressive disease. The V gene's germline CDR1 is SEHNR and CDR2 FQNEAQ (reference sequence). The CDR3 sequence is 14 residues long. V shed 5 bases and J shed 4 bases, with 14 bases lying between them. This table comes from immunoSEQ multiplex PCR, and its TCRdb copy is limited to in-frame clones, with some not included. The sample carries about 18,000 clones, roughly 80% recorded once. On this clone: The antigen is not known.

This clonotype was sampled from a human donor with classical Hodgkin lymphoma. The sequencing here drew on peripheral blood mononuclear cells (PBMCs), taken at baseline. The J gene is TRBJ1-1, the V gene TRBV7-9; possible D gene TRBD1, 5 bases. The DNA of the CDR3 is TGTGCCAGCAGCCAGGGAGGAGGGCTCACTGAAGCTTTCTTT. It is translated as CASSQGGGLTEAFF.